This T cell receptor (beta chain) was captured by sequencing in a study of T cell clonality in common variable immunodeficiency (dated by TCRdb to between 2015 and 2017). For sequencing, equivalent amounts of genomic DNA were input from CVID and control samples. For every sample, a 60 bp segment covering the rearranged TCRbeta CDR3 region was amplified and then sequenced. The immunoSEQ assay, a bias-corrected multiplex PCR combined with high-throughput sequencing, was used to amplify TCRbeta. For the original study's pipeline: Every unique nucleotide sequence was considered a clone and was annotated with V, D and J genes, copy number and frequency. Sequences were labeled productive if in frame, and non-productive if out of frame or containing stop codons. As previously described, clonality was calculated on the basis of Shannon's entropy. The predicted amino acid sequences of productive clones were used to derive mean CDR3 Kyte-Doolittle hydropathy. Hierarchical clustering of scaled V gene usage was performed with the R hclust function using Manhattan distance and complete linkage. To assess clone sharing by CDR3 amino acid sequence, 12 repertoires per group were resampled over 100 rounds. The repertoires were screened for around 70 published EBV-specific TCRbeta sequences and some 230 published CMV-specific TCRbeta sequences. After two CVID samples that produced fewer than 10,000 sequences were dropped from the analysis, 35 to 50 CVID repertoires remained. This immuneACCESS table, as held by TCRdb, lists in-frame sequences with V and J called but not all clones. Of the missing ones, under half trace to an unresolved V gene in checked studies; the others have no known cause. V and J calls and clone size are copied from that table; D and trimming were computed from the DNA. The sample features around 55,000 clones, and none is a singleton. About 1.7% of the sample goes to the ten largest clones.

This clone was observed at least ten times. Its specific antigen is unknown. The CDR3 end lies 3 residues beyond the end of the read and is filled in from the germline J gene. Overall results and qualifications from the work: Compared with healthy controls, CVID subjects showed increased TCRbeta clonality (t-test p = 0.018), a feature most characteristic of about a third of subjects. CVID subjects shared fewer TCRbeta clones with each other than healthy controls did (p < 0.0001). Correlations of repertoire features with clinical complications were constrained by heterogeneity among patients within the CVID cohort. According to the authors, figuring out what caused the increased clonality in CVID would require sequencing the repertoires of T cell subpopulations. CVID TCRbeta sequences were reported to have fewer deletions and N-nucleotide insertions and to lack highly modified clones with 13 or more V deletions. Although equal DNA input was used, an average of about 85,000 unique sequences per sample was obtained for controls, compared with around 30,000 for CVID samples.

The CDR3 runs 14 residues from the cysteine to the phenylalanine. The 33 bases shown cover part of the CDR3, and their frame starts at base 1. Clipping removes 6 bases from V and 2 bases from J, with 5 as the unmatched junction base count. In the germline V gene, CDR1 corresponds to MNHEY and CDR2 to SVGEGT. Both CVID patients and healthy controls were predominantly of Caucasian heritage. From each donor, about 4.5 to 9 ml of heparinized peripheral whole blood was collected. Genomic DNA from adults with common variable immune deficiency (CVID) and from healthy adult controls was used for sequencing of TCRbeta CDR3 repertoires. A total of some 22 healthy adult volunteers (approximately 12 female and 10 male; age range about 23 to 75 years, mean age roughly 34) were included in the control group. To isolate peripheral blood mononuclear cells, diluted blood was subjected to density centrifugation over Hypaque 1077 or Ficoll-Paque. Genomic DNA was obtained from unsorted mononuclear cells through either Qiagen column purification or a centrifugation-based method.

This receptor was obtained from a person between 18 and 70 years old in good health. Sequencing was carried out using peripheral blood mononuclear cells. The V gene is TRBV6-2 or TRBV6-3 and the J gene is TRBJ2-7; TRBD1 aligns with 9 central bases. Here the CDR3 is given as CASRGTGLTYEQYF. The part of the CDR3 DNA that was read is TGTGCCAGCAGGGGGACAGGGCTGACCTACGAG.